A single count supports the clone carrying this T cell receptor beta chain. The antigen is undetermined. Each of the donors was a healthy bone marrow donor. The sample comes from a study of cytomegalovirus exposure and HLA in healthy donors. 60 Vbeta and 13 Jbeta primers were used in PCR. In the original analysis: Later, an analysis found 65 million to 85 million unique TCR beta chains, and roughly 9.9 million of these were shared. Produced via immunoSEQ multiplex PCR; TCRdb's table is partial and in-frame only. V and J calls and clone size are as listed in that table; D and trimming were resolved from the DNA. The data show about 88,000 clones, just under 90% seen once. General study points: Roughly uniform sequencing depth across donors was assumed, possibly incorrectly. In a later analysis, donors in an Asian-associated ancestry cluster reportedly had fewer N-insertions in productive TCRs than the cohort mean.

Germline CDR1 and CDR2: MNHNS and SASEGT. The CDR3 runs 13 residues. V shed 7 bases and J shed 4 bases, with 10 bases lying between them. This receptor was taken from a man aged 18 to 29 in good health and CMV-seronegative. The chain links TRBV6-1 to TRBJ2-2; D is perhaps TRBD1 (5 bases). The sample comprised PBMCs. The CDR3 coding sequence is TGTGCCAGCAACCTCGACAGCACCGGGGAGCTGTTTTTT. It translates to CASNLDSTGELFF.